The 9 T cell receptor beta chains below come from one sample, sequenced in a study of tumor-infiltrating lymphocytes in glioblastoma multiforme. TCRB libraries came from RNA via three nested multiplex PCR rounds. TCRdb passed the multiplex PCR reads through MiXCR, listing each CDR3 protein once. The table includes 15,000 to 20,000 distinct CDR3 sequences, 55% to 70% detected once. The specimen sequenced was peripheral blood. The receptors were sampled from a male donor with glioblastoma.

Of note for this clonotype: The conserved phenylalanine or tryptophan normally closing the CDR3 is absent here, so this likely arose from a read error. The chain recombines TRBV11-2 with TRBJ2-3, with 10 bases identical to TRBD2. Germline CDR1 is SGHAT and CDR2 is FQNNGV. CDR3 length: 19 residues. CDR3 amino acids: CTSRLDTLAGDPSTDTQYS. The CDR3 DNA sequence: TGTACCAGCCGCTTAGATACGCTAGCGGGGGACCCTAGCACAGATACGCAGTATTCT.

This clonotype came up once. The J gene is TRBJ2-7, the V gene TRBV11-2; D unclear. The CDR3 extends over 15 amino acids. CDR1 and CDR2 from the germline V gene are SGHAT and FQNNGV. The V end lost 4 bases, the J end lost 4 bases, and 17 bases lay between the germline ends. This CDR3 reads CASSSEAGRAYEQYF. Here the CDR3 DNA reads TGTGCCAGCAGCTCAGAGGCTGGTAGGGCGTACGAGCAGTACTTC.

There are a few counts of this clonotype. The chain links TRBV20-1 to TRBJ1-5, with D perhaps matching TRBD1 (6 bases). Germline-derived CDR1 and CDR2 are DFQATT and SNEGSKA (reference sequence). There are 13 residues in the CDR3. V was trimmed by 6 bases and J by 1 base, leaving 10 bases between them. This CDR3 is CSAAQGSNQPQHF. The CDR3 coding sequence is TGCAGTGCGGCGCAGGGGAGCAATCAGCCCCAGCATTTT.

To note about this clonotype: The conserved phenylalanine or tryptophan is not found at the CDR3 terminus, so this likely reflects a read error. The genes are TRBV29-1 and TRBJ2-1; D is uncertain. In germline, CDR1 is SQVTM, CDR2 ANQGSEA. This CDR3 has 15 amino acids. Trimming cost V 6 bases and J 6 bases, with 21 bases left between them. The CDR3 loop reads CSVAIPAIRRNEQFS. Written as DNA, the CDR3 is TGCAGCGTAGCCATACCAGCGATCCGGCGCAATGAGCAGTTCTCC.

This clonotype has only a few counts. A much larger clone sits a single nucleotide away, making a read error possible. The conserved phenylalanine or tryptophan normally closing the CDR3 is absent here, so this likely arose from a read error. This chain uses TRBV5-1 with TRBJ2-3; no firm D call. The V end was cut by 5 bases, the J end by 10 bases, with 8 bases between. The CDR3 length is 10 residues. Germline CDR1 SGHRS, CDR2 YFSETQ. The CDR3 DNA sequence: TGCGCCAGCAGAGGCGAGGCGCAGTATCTT. Its protein is CASRGEAQYL.

As concerns this clonotype: The CDR3 does not close with the conserved phenylalanine or tryptophan, likely indicating a read error. The CDR3 DNA sequence: TGCGCCAGCAGCCAAGACAGGTACAGATCTAACTATGGCTACACCATC. It codes for CASSQDRYRSNYGYTI. J is TRBJ1-2 and V is TRBV4-1; D is unresolved. V lost 0 bases, J lost 0 bases, and 11 bases lay in between. Germline lookup yields CDR1 MGHRA and CDR2 YSYEKL. This CDR3 has 16 amino acids.

The V gene is TRBV11-2, the J gene TRBJ2-1, with TRBD2 identical over 10 bases. This CDR3 comprises 19 residues. The V segment lost 4 bases and the J segment 5 bases; nucleotides outside the gene matches: 17. Germline CDR1 SGHAT, CDR2 FQNNGV. This CDR3 reads CASSYYPRSTLAGHNEQFF. The CDR3, as DNA: TGTGCCAGCAGCTACTACCCCAGGTCAACACTAGCGGGGCACAATGAGCAGTTCTTC.

Notes on this clonotype: Since a much larger clone is just one base distant, this may be a read error. The CDR3 carries no conserved terminal phenylalanine or tryptophan, so it likely arises from a read error. The rearrangement joins TRBV10-2 to TRBJ1-5, with 8 bases that match TRBD1. Germline loops: CDR1 WSHSY, CDR2 SAAADI. Unmatched junction bases numbered 9, after V lost 6 bases and J lost 5 bases. The CDR3 is made up of 15 amino acids. The DNA for the CDR3 is TGCGCCAGCAGACCCTTGGCGACAGGGGATCAGCCCCAGCATCTT. Its protein is CASRPLATGDQPQHL.

The chain couples TRBV5-4 to TRBJ1-1; no clear D. This CDR3 is built from 15 residues. V lost 4 bases and J 5 bases, leaving 18 bases between the germline ends. CDR1 is SGHNT and CDR2 is YYREEE in the germline V gene (reference sequence). CDR3 amino acids: CASSRPMGGGTEAFF. CDR3 nucleotide sequence: TGTGCCAGCAGCCGACCGATGGGTGGAGGGACTGAAGCTTTCTTT.